This TCR beta chain was obtained from a study of T cell changes during pregnancy in multiple sclerosis. Libraries were prepared by immunoSEQ multiplex PCR; TCRdb keeps only in-frame clonotypes and omits some of them. The sample has 60,000 to 75,000 clones; around 93% are singletons. V was clipped by 2 bases and J by 5 bases; unmatched bases: 5. The V gene's germline CDR1 is MNHEY and CDR2 SMNVEV (reference sequence). CDR3 length: 15 residues. The sequencing here drew on CD8+ T cells from peripheral blood mononuclear cells, taken in the second trimester of pregnancy. This TCR came from a female donor with multiple sclerosis, enrolled in a pregnancy study. The J gene is TRBJ2-1, the V gene TRBV27; 8 nucleotides agree with TRBD2. The CDR3 loop reads CASSLLGLVNNEQFF. DNA of the CDR3: TGTGCCAGCAGTTTACTGGGACTAGTCAACAATGAGCAGTTCTTC.